Following are 29 T cell receptor beta chains from one sample sequenced in a study of T-cell reconstitution after alpha-beta-depleted transplantation in children. During its preparation, the TCRbeta library received unique molecular identifiers. TCRdb re-derived calls from the PCR reads in MiXCR, one entry per CDR3 protein. There are fewer than 700,000 distinct CDR3 sequences in the sample; under 25% occur only once, and around 14% lies in the top ten. Here the sequenced sample was PBMCs, mostly from graft donor cells, taken 360 days after TCRalphabeta/CD19-depleted stem cell transplant. The source of these receptors is a boy younger than two who had a stem cell transplant for acute myeloid leukemia, so the T cells may come from the graft donor.

V and J are TRBV20-1 and TRBJ2-7; TRBD2 aligns across 7 bases. The V gene end was trimmed by 1 base and the J gene end by 6 bases; junction bases not matched to a gene: 9. CDR1 and CDR2 (germline): DFQATT, SNEGSKA (reference sequence). The CDR3 runs 14 residues. CDR3 coding DNA: TGCAGTGCTAGAGTCCTTGGGGGGGGTGGCGAGCAGTACTTC. This codes for CSARVLGGGGEQYF.

This clonotype was counted between two and nine times. J is TRBJ2-1 and V is TRBV11-2; the match to TRBD2 covers 14 bases. The J segment lost 0 bases and the V segment lost 5 bases, leaving 6 bases of the junction unmatched. CDR1 and CDR2 (germline): SGHAT, FQNNGV. This CDR3 is 18 amino acids long. This chain's CDR3 is CASSRLAGGRSSYNEQFF. The CDR3 DNA reads TGTGCCAGCAGCCGACTAGCGGGGGGGCGGAGCTCCTACAATGAGCAGTTCTTC.

The table lists this clonotype with many counts. This sequence joins TRBV19 and TRBJ1-2, with D tentatively TRBD1 (6 bases). The V and J ends lost 6 bases and 8 bases respectively, with 19 bases between them. The CDR3 runs 14 residues. CDR1 LNHDA and CDR2 SQIVND come from the germline V gene (reference sequence). CDR3 sequence reads: CASSPRTAYGGYTF. As DNA, the CDR3 is TGTGCCAGTAGCCCGCGGACAGCCTATGGGGGCTACACCTTC.

The V and J genes are TRBV6-4 and TRBJ1-2, with D possibly being TRBD1 (6 bases). Germline CDR1 and CDR2: MRHNA and SNTAGT. Trimming removed 8 bases from V and 5 bases from J, with 18 bases in between. This CDR3 spans 14 amino acids. The chain's CDR3 is CASAWGAGTYGYTF. The DNA for the CDR3 is TGTGCCAGCGCCTGGGGGGCGGGAACGTATGGCTACACCTTC.

The chain is built from TRBV28 and TRBJ1-6; the match to TRBD1 covers 10 bases. With 5 bases clipped from V and 4 bases from J, the junction kept 8 bases outside the gene matches. The CDR3 has 17 residues. Germline assignment: CDR1 MDHEN and CDR2 SYDVKM. CDR3 nucleotides: TGTGCCAGCAGTCTACCGGGACAGGGGCGTTATAATTCACCCCTCCACTTT. Translation: CASSLPGQGRYNSPLHF.

The chain employs TRBV5-1 and TRBJ2-1; 8 bases match TRBD2. The CDR3 loop spans 19 amino acids. CDR1 is SGHRS and CDR2 is YFSETQ in the germline V gene. V shed 0 bases and J 8 bases; nucleotides not matched to a gene: 19. CDR3 DNA: TGCGCCAGCAGCTTGGCCGGGGGGGTCCTTTGGATGACCGTCGATGAGCAGTTCTTC. Protein sequence: CASSLAGGVLWMTVDEQFF.

The genes are TRBV9 and TRBJ2-1; a weak D match, TRBD2 (5 bases). From germline, CDR1 is SGDLS and CDR2 YYNGEE. The length of the CDR3 is 17 residues. Between the trimmed V and J ends, which lost 0 bases and 1 base, there was a span of 14 bases. The CDR3 DNA is TGTGCCAGCAGCGTAGTGGAGGCAGGTTGGTCCTACAATGAGCAGTTCTTC. Protein product: CASSVVEAGWSYNEQFF.

This clonotype was seen more than once but under ten times. This chain's CDR3 is CSVKGGDAGNTIYF. In nucleotides, the CDR3 is TGCAGCGTGAAGGGCGGGGATGCTGGAAACACCATATATTTT. The chain carries TRBV29-1 and TRBJ1-3; D is uncertain. Germline loops: CDR1 SQVTM, CDR2 ANQGSEA. This CDR3 has 14 residues. V gave up 6 bases and J gave up 2 bases, with 14 bases separating them.

The chain is built from TRBV12-3 or TRBV12-4 and TRBJ2-7; TRBD2 agrees at 11 bases. The CDR3 runs to 14 residues. V lost 5 bases, J lost 5 bases, and 5 bases stayed unmatched. Here the CDR3 reads CASSPLAGGHEQYF. CDR3 nucleotide sequence: TGTGCCAGCAGTCCTCTAGCGGGGGGTCACGAGCAGTACTTC.

The chain has TRBV3-1 and TRBJ2-1, with 9 bases aligning to TRBD2. The CDR3 contains 16 residues. Germline assignment: CDR1 LGHDT and CDR2 YNNKEL (reference sequence). V dropped 0 bases and J dropped 3; count of bases not matched to a gene: 3. CDR3 protein: CASSQEPAGGYNEQFF. The CDR3 coding sequence is TGTGCCAGCAGCCAAGAACCAGCGGGGGGCTACAATGAGCAGTTCTTC.

This clonotype was seen repeatedly, ten times or more. The CDR3 loop reads CSAIKALRGSTDTQYF. The CDR3 DNA is TGCAGTGCCATCAAAGCCTTGCGGGGGAGCACAGATACGCAGTATTTT. The chain is built from TRBV20-1 and TRBJ2-3, with 7 bases that match TRBD2. Germline loops: CDR1 DFQATT, CDR2 SNEGSKA (reference sequence). J gave up 0 bases and V 6 bases, and 12 bases lay outside the gene matches. There are 16 residues in the CDR3.

This clonotype showed up many times. This chain joins TRBV12-3 or TRBV12-4 and TRBJ2-5; no clear D gene. This CDR3 has 11 residues. V lost 8 bases and J lost 1, with 5 bases in between. The CDR3 DNA is TGTGCCAGCGCACTCCAAGAGACCCAGTACTTC. Translating gives CASALQETQYF.

The CDR3 coding sequence is TGTGCCAGCAGTTTATCCAGGAATGAAAAACTGTTTTTT. This encodes CASSLSRNEKLFF. The chain links TRBV28 to TRBJ1-4; D gene uncertain. The CDR3 runs 13 residues. V lost 1 base to trimming and J lost 5 bases, with 5 bases between them. Germline values: CDR1 MDHEN, CDR2 SYDVKM.

This clonotype was detected a few times. The chain carries TRBV5-1 and TRBJ1-6; D uncertain. This CDR3 contains 13 residues. Deletions cut 0 bases from V and 11 bases from J, with 9 bases between. CDR1 is SGHRS, CDR2 YFSETQ, per germline. The CDR3 here is CASSLVPVPPLHF. CDR3 bases: TGCGCCAGCAGCTTGGTGCCGGTTCCACCCCTCCACTTT.

In this sample, this clonotype turned up many times. This chain uses TRBV27 with TRBJ2-2; the D is unclear. Germline V gene lookup returns CDR1 MNHEY and CDR2 SMNVEV (reference sequence). This CDR3 comprises 13 residues. Trimming pared 5 bases from V and 6 bases from J, leaving 10 bases between. DNA for the CDR3: TGTGCCAGCAGTCCCCTCGATTCCGGGGAGCTGTTTTTT. This sequence encodes CASSPLDSGELFF.

The CDR3 reads CSASHGARQPQHF. In DNA, the CDR3 is TGCAGTGCCAGCCACGGGGCGCGGCAGCCCCAGCATTTT. This rearrangement joins TRBV20-1 to TRBJ1-5, with D possibly TRBD1 on 5 matching bases. The CDR3 covers 13 residues. Germline loops: CDR1 DFQATT, CDR2 SNEGSKA (reference sequence). V shed 6 bases and J shed 7 bases, with 16 bases lying between them.

The rearrangement uses TRBV5-1 and TRBJ2-1; 7 nucleotides match TRBD1. Germline CDR1 reads SGHRS; CDR2 reads YFSETQ. The trim removed 7 bases at V and 2 bases at J, leaving 9 bases unmatched. This CDR3 has 15 amino acids. CDR3 DNA: TGCGCCAGCCATTCCGGGACAGCCACCTACAATGAGCAGTTCTTC. This codes for CASHSGTATYNEQFF.

This clonotype was recorded a few times. The genes are TRBV7-2 and TRBJ2-1; D assignment may be TRBD1 or TRBD2 (5 bases each). Germline V gives CDR1 SGHTA, CDR2 FQGNSA. The V gene lost 1 base and the J gene lost 4 bases, with 11 bases spanning the gap. The CDR3 sequence is 15 residues long. The CDR3, as DNA: TGTGCCAGCAGCTTAGGCCCGGGGCTATACAATGAGCAGTTCTTC. It specifies CASSLGPGLYNEQFF.

The chain uses TRBV12-3 or TRBV12-4 and TRBJ2-1; D gene uncertain. The CDR3 loop spans 17 amino acids. Trimming removed 7 bases at V and 9 bases at J, with 28 bases between. CDR3 nucleotide sequence: TGTGCCAGCACCTTAGGGATTCGTGGAAGCCGGTGGGGTGAGCAGTTCTTC. Encoded protein: CASTLGIRGSRWGEQFF.

This rearrangement joins TRBV6-1 to TRBJ2-3, with a tentative D call TRBD2 (5 bases). The V gene lost 3 bases and the J gene lost 4 bases, with 17 bases spanning the gap. The germline V gene encodes CDR1 MNHNS and CDR2 SASEGT. The CDR3 sequence is 16 residues long. CDR3 protein: CASSETYRQEADTQYF. The CDR3 DNA is TGTGCCAGCAGTGAGACGTATCGGCAGGAGGCAGATACGCAGTATTTT.

This clonotype was counted ten times or more. The V gene is TRBV3-1, the J gene TRBJ2-1; 8 bases line up with TRBD2. The trim removed 5 bases at V and 2 bases at J, leaving 8 bases unmatched. CDR3 length equals 16 residues. Germline values: CDR1 LGHDT, CDR2 YNNKEL (reference sequence). This chain's CDR3 is CASSGSGGGPYNEQFF. DNA for the CDR3: TGTGCCAGCAGCGGGAGCGGGGGCGGTCCCTACAATGAGCAGTTCTTC.

This clonotype was detected a few times. The chain employs TRBV7-3 and TRBJ2-3, with 11 bases lining up with TRBD1. V lost 2 bases, J lost 13 bases, and 5 bases stayed unmatched. CDR1 is SGHTA and CDR2 is FQGTGA in the germline V gene. The CDR3 loop spans 13 amino acids. CDR3 region: CASSLPGQGEKYF. The CDR3 DNA reads as TGTGCCAGCAGCTTACCGGGACAGGGGGAGAAGTATTTT.

This clonotype was counted ten times or more. The V and J genes are TRBV20-1 and TRBJ2-5; 7 bases are shared with TRBD1. J lost 5 bases, V lost 5 bases, and 14 bases had no gene match. In germline, CDR1 is DFQATT, CDR2 SNEGSKA (reference sequence). The CDR3 is made up of 15 amino acids. The CDR3 sequence is CSAARQGRLAETQYF. In DNA, the CDR3 is TGCAGTGCTGCCCGACAGGGACGACTGGCGGAGACCCAGTACTTC.

The chain carries TRBV7-9 and TRBJ2-7, with 12 bases fitting TRBD1. This CDR3 is built from 16 residues. The J segment lost 2 bases and the V segment lost 1 base, leaving 3 bases of the junction unmatched. From germline, CDR1 is SEHNR and CDR2 FQNEAQ (reference sequence). CDR3 loop: CASSLEGTGGPYEQYV. The CDR3 DNA reads TGTGCCAGCAGCTTAGAAGGGACAGGGGGCCCCTACGAGCAGTACGTC.

The CDR3 DNA follows: TGTGCCACCGGTCCGGGGGTTAGCACAGATACGCAGTATTTT. It is translated as CATGPGVSTDTQYF. The J gene is TRBJ2-3, the V gene TRBV28; D might be TRBD2 (6 bases). V lost 10 bases, J lost 0 bases, and 14 bases lay in between. The V gene's germline CDR1 is MDHEN and CDR2 SYDVKM. CDR3 size: 14 residues.

This rearrangement joins TRBV6-5 to TRBJ2-1; 8 bases match TRBD1. CDR3 length: 17 amino acids. Germline V lookup: CDR1 MNHEY, CDR2 SVGAGI. The junction had 6 bases not matched to a gene; V was cut back by 0 bases and J by 2 bases. In DNA, the CDR3 is TGTGCCAGCAGTTACTCCTTCCGACAGGGGACCTACAATGAGCAGTTCTTC. This encodes CASSYSFRQGTYNEQFF.

The chain recombines TRBV20-1 with TRBJ2-5; 8 nucleotides agree with TRBD2. The germline gives CDR1 DFQATT, CDR2 SNEGSKA (reference sequence). V dropped 6 bases and J dropped 4; count of bases not matched to a gene: 7. There are 13 residues in the CDR3. This CDR3 reads CSAPRGGRETQYF. The CDR3 DNA is TGCAGTGCGCCTCGGGGGGGCCGAGAGACCCAGTACTTC.

Many counts were recorded for this clonotype. V gene TRBV7-6 combines with J gene TRBJ1-1; weak D call: TRBD1 (5 bases). This CDR3 comprises 15 residues. V dropped 5 bases and J dropped 0 bases, with 13 bases sitting between them. Germline V gives CDR1 SGHVS, CDR2 FNYEAQ. The CDR3 DNA reads TGTGCCAGCAGCCGCGGGGGAGCTATGAACACTGAAGCTTTCTTT. This gives the protein CASSRGGAMNTEAFF. The variable domain in full, with the rest retrieved from reference TRBV7-6 and TRBJ1-1, is GAGVSQSPRYKVTKRGQDVALRCDPISGHVSLYWYRQALGQGPEFLTYFNYEAQQDKSGLPNDRFSAERPEGSISTLTIQRTEQRDSAMYRCASSRGGAMNTEAFFGQGTRLTVV.

Note on this clonotype: In this CDR3 the conserved last residue, phenylalanine or tryptophan, is missing, so a read error is likely. V usage is TRBV20-1 and J usage is TRBJ2-1, with 16 positions matching TRBD2. CDR3 length equals 14 residues. Germline V gene sequence: CDR1 DFQATT, CDR2 SNEGSKA (reference sequence). The J segment lost 8 bases and the V segment lost 6 bases, leaving 4 bases of the junction unmatched. In nucleotides, the CDR3 is TGCAGTGCCCCGGGACTAGCGGGGGGGGATGAGCAGTTCGTC. Translated, it gives CSAPGLAGGDEQFV.